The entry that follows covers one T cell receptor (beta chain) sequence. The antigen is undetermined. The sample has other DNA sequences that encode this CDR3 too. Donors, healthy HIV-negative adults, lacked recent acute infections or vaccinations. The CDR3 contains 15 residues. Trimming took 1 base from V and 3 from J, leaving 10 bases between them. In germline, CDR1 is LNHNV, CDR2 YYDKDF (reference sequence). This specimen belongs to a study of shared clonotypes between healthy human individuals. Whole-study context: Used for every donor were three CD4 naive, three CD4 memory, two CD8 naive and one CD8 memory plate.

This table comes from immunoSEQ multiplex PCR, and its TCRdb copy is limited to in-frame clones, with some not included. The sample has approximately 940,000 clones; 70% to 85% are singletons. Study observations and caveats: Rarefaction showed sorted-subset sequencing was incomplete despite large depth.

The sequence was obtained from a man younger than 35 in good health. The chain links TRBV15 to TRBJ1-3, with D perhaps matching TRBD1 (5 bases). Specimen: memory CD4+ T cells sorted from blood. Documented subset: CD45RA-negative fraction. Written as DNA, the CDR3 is TGTGCCACCAGCAGAGGGGGGGAGAGTGGAAACACCATATATTTT. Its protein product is CATSRGGESGNTIYF.